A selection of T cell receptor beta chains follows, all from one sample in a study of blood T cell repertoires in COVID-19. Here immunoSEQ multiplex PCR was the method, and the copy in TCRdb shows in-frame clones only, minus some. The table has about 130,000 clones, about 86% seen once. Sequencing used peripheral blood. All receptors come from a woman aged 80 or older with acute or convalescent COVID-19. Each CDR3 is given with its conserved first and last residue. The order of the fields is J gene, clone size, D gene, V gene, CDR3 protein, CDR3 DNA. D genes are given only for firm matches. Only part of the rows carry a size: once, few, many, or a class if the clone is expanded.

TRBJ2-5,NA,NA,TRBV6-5,CASSYSRRYQETQYF,TGTGCCAGCAGTTACTCGAGGAGGTACCAAGAGACCCAGTACTTC
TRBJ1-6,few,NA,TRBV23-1,CANTGNSPLHF,TGCGCTAATACGGGGAATTCACCCCTCCACTTT
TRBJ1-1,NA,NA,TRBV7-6,CASSLSHESLGGEAFF,TGTGCCAGCAGCTTAAGTCACGAGAGTCTCGGGGGTGAAGCTTTCTTT
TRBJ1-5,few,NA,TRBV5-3,CARSFRVSQPQHF,TGTGCCAGAAGCTTCAGGGTATCTCAGCCCCAGCATTTT
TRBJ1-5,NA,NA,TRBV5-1,CASAHTSSFYSNQPQHF,TGCGCCAGTGCCCACACCTCTTCCTTTTATAGCAATCAGCCCCAGCATTTT
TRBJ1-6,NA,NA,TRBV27,CASSLPGQLSPLHF,TGTGCCAGCAGTTTGCCTGGACAGCTCTCACCCCTCCACTTT
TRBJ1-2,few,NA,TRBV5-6,CASSHSTLYASYTF,TGTGCCAGCAGCCACAGTACACTCTACGCTTCCTACACCTTC
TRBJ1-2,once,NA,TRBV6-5,CASRWQGTGYGYTF,TGTGCCAGCAGATGGCAGGGGACGGGCTATGGCTACACCTTC
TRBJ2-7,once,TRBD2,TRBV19,CASSIGLAGVYEQYF,TGTGCCAGTAGTATCGGCCTAGCGGGGGTCTACGAGCAGTACTTC
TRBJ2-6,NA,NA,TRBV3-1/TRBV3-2,CASSQGGRRANVLTF,TGTGCCAGCAGCCAAGGGGGGCGGAGGGCCAACGTCCTGACTTTC
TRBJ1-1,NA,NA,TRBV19,CASSMPNWGPNTEAFF,TGTGCCAGTAGTATGCCTAACTGGGGGCCGAACACTGAAGCTTTCTTT
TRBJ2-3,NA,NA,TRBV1,CTSSQEDGTSGGIDTQYF,TGCACCAGCAGCCAAGAAGACGGGACTAGCGGGGGGATTGATACGCAGTATTTT
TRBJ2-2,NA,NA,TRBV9,CASSPQTTGELFF,TGTGCCAGCAGCCCCCAAACAACCGGGGAGCTGTTTTTT
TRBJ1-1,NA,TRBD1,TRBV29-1,CSVLLRQGRTEAFF,TGCAGCGTTCTTCTTAGACAGGGGAGAACTGAAGCTTTCTTT
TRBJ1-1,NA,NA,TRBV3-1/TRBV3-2,CASSHWGKDTEAFF,TGTGCCAGCAGCCACTGGGGCAAGGACACTGAAGCTTTCTTT
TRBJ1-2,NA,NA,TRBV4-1,CASSQVPTYGYTF,TGCGCCAGCAGCCAAGTCCCTACCTATGGCTACACCTTC
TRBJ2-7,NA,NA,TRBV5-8,CASSLVREQYF,TGTGCCAGCAGCTTGGTTCGCGAGCAGTACTTC
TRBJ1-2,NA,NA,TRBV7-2,CASSLVQGENYGYTF,TGTGCCAGCAGCTTAGTACAGGGTGAAAACTATGGCTACACCTTC
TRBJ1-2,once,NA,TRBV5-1,CASSFGQGGYGYTF,TGCGCCAGCAGCTTCGGGCAGGGCGGTTATGGCTACACCTTC
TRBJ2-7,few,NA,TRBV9,CASSLRDGGSYEQYF,TGTGCCAGCAGCCTCCGGGACGGGGGCTCCTACGAGCAGTACTTC
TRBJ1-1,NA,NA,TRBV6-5,CASNPRGRNTEAFF,TGTGCCAGCAATCCCAGGGGAAGGAACACTGAAGCTTTCTTT
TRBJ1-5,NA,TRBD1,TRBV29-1,CSVRQGNSNQPQHF,TGCAGCGTTCGACAGGGAAATAGCAATCAGCCCCAGCATTTT
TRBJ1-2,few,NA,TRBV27,CASSFRQGYGYTF,TGTGCCAGCAGTTTCCGCCAGGGCTATGGCTACACCTTC
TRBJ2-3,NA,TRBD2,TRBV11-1,CASSPRGGITDTQYF,TGTGCCAGCAGCCCGCGGGGGGGAATCACAGATACGCAGTATTTT
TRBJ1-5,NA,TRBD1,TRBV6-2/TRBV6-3,CASSRQGGNQPQHF,TGTGCCAGCAGTCGACAGGGGGGCAATCAGCCCCAGCATTTT
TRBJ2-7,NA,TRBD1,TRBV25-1,CASSPGTGNYEQYF,TGTGCCAGCAGTCCCGGGACAGGGAACTACGAGCAGTACTTC
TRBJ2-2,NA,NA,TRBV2,CASSRDKIGAGELFF,TGTGCCAGCAGCCGGGACAAGATAGGCGCAGGGGAGCTGTTTTTT
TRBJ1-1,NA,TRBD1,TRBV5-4,CASSWDRGNTEAFF,TGTGCCAGCAGCTGGGACAGGGGGAACACTGAAGCTTTCTTT
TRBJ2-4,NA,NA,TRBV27,CASSPLAKNIQYF,TGTGCCAGCAGTCCATTAGCCAAAAACATTCAGTACTTC
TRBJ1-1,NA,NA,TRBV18,CASSAPLTGNTEAFF,TGTGCCAGCTCAGCACCCCTGACAGGGAACACTGAAGCTTTCTTT
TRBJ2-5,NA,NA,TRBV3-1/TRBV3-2,CASSLKETQYF,TGTGCCAGCAGCCTTAAAGAGACCCAGTACTTC
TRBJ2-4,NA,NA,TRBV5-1,CASSSSHPGQRAKNIQYF,TGCGCCAGCAGCTCAAGTCATCCGGGACAAAGAGCCAAAAACATTCAGTACTTC
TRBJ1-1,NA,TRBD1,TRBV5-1,CASSPGTGATEAFF,TGCGCCAGCAGCCCGGGGACAGGGGCCACTGAAGCTTTCTTT
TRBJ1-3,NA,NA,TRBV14,CASRAYGNTIYF,TGTGCCAGCAGGGCTTATGGAAACACCATATATTTT
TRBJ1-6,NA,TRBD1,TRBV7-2,CASSPQGNNSPLHF,TGTGCCAGCAGCCCACAGGGGAATAATTCACCCCTCCACTTT
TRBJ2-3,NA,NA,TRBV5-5,CASSKGRGDRSTDTQYF,TGTGCCAGCAGCAAAGGGAGGGGCGACAGGAGCACAGATACGCAGTATTTT
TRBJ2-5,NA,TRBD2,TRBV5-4,CASRNSGGRQETQYF,TGTGCCAGCAGGAACTCGGGGGGGCGGCAAGAGACCCAGTACTTC
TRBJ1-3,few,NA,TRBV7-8,CASSRDRPENTIYF,TGTGCCAGCAGCCGCGACAGGCCTGAAAACACCATATATTTT
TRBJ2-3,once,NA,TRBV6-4,CASSDGTSTDTQYF,TGTGCCAGCAGTGACGGGACTAGCACAGATACGCAGTATTTT
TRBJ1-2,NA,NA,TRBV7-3,CASSPDTRNYGYTF,TGTGCCAGCAGCCCGGACACCCGAAACTATGGCTACACCTTC
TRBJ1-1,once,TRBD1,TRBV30,CAWGGTGLNTEAFF,TGTGCCTGGGGGGGGACAGGCTTAAACACTGAAGCTTTCTTT
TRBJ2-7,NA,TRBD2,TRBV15,CATSRARGVHEQYF,TGTGCCACCAGCAGAGCCCGGGGGGTGCACGAGCAGTACTTC
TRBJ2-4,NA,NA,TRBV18,CASSPPGLAKNIQYF,TGTGCCAGCTCACCCCCAGGATTAGCCAAAAACATTCAGTACTTC
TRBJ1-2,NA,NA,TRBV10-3,CAISEGRQGNYGYTF,TGTGCCATCAGTGAAGGTCGGCAGGGGAACTATGGCTACACCTTC
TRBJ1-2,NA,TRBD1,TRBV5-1,CASSFDRDYGYTF,TGCGCCAGCAGCTTCGACAGGGACTATGGCTACACCTTC
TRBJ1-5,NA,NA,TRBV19,CASSKQRNQPQHF,TGTGCCAGTAGTAAACAACGCAATCAGCCCCAGCATTTT
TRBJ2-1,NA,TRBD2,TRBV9,CASSVLGLADATPHNEQFF,TGTGCCAGCAGCGTGTTGGGACTAGCGGACGCGACGCCTCACAATGAGCAGTTCTTC
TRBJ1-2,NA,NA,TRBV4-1,CASSPNLQGAGYTF,TGCGCCAGCAGTCCTAACTTACAGGGAGCTGGCTACACCTTC